This T cell receptor (beta chain) was found in a study of patients and donors after allogeneic stem cell transplantation. Each CDR3 protein is one row after TCRdb ran MiXCR on the RT-PCR reads. The sample lists approximately 38,000 distinct CDR3 sequences; 25% to 35% were seen once. The CDR3 runs to 16 residues. Germline trimming cut 5 bases from V and 4 bases from J; bases unmatched to any gene: 6. Germline CDR1 MDHEN, CDR2 SYDVKM. Material for sequencing was blood, either unsorted or a sorted T cell fraction (not recorded which). The chain has TRBV28 and TRBJ2-2, with TRBD2 matching 11 bases. The clonotype originates from a human donor who was either an allogeneic HSCT recipient or a stem cell or donor lymphocyte infusion donor (not recorded which). It is not recorded whose cells these are; they may come from a transplant donor. The CDR3 sequence is CASSNGLAGSTGELFF. The CDR3 region has the DNA TGTGCCAGCAGTAACGGACTAGCGGGCAGCACCGGGGAGCTGTTTTTT.